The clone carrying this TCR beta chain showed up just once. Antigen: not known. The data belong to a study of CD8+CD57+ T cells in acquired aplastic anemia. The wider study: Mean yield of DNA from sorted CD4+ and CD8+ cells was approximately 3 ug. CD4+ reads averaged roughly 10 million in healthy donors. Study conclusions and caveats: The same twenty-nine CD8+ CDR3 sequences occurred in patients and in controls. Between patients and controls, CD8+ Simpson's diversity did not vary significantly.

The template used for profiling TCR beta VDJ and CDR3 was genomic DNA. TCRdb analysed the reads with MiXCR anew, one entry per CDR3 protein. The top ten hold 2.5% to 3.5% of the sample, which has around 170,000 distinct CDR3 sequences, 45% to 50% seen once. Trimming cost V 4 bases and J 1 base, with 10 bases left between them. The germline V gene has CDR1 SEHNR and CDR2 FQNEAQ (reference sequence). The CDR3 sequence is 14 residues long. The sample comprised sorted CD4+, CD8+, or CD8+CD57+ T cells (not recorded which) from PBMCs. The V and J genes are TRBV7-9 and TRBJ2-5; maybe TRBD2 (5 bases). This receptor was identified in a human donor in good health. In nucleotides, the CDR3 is TGTGCCAGCAGCTACGGACTCGTCCAAGAGACCCAGTACTTC. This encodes CASSYGLVQETQYF.